The 22 T cell receptor beta chains presented below share a single source sample, sequenced in a study of regulatory T cells in long-lasting Graves disease. Construction of TCR beta libraries relied on iRepertoire HTBI primers and on Arm-PCR targeting CDR3 regions. Each CDR3 protein gets one entry after TCRdb re-called the multiplex PCR reads with MiXCR. The table lists fewer than 550,000 distinct CDR3 sequences, about a sixth of them singletons. Described time point: newly diagnosed GD, antithyroid drugs for less than 3 months. RNA extracted from PBMCs served as the sequencing template. This same sample was also taken into another study, of T cells in Graves' hyperthyroidism and ophthalmopathy.

The sample in question was peripheral blood mononuclear cells (PBMCs), obtained at new diagnosis, from a patient treated with antithyroid drugs. These receptors all stem from a woman younger than 35 with Graves disease.

This clonotype was counted between two and nine times. The J gene is TRBJ1-6, the V gene TRBV3-1; no reliable D call. V was trimmed by 5 bases and J by 4 bases, leaving 9 bases between them. The V gene's germline CDR1 is LGHDT and CDR2 YNNKEL (reference sequence). This CDR3 spans 14 amino acids. In DNA form, the CDR3 reads TGTGCCAGCAGCGAGGGCCTGTATAATTCACCCCTCCACTTT. Protein product: CASSEGLYNSPLHF.

In its sample, this clonotype was seen many times. V gene TRBV20-1 combines with J gene TRBJ2-7, with D possibly matching TRBD2 (5 bases). CDR3 size: 14 residues. Germline CDR1 DFQATT, CDR2 SNEGSKA (reference sequence). V was trimmed by 1 base and J by 4 bases, leaving 14 bases between them. Here the CDR3 DNA reads TGCAGTGCTAGAGTTTGGGAGAGCGGTTACGAGCAGTACTTC. The encoded protein is CSARVWESGYEQYF.

V usage is TRBV28 and J usage is TRBJ2-1, with 9 positions matching TRBD1. CDR1 and CDR2 (germline): MDHEN, SYDVKM. The CDR3 is 14 amino acids. V shed 6 bases, J shed 8 bases, and the junction held 8 bases outside the gene matches. In DNA, the CDR3 is TGTGCCAGCAGGAGGGACAGGGCGCTCGATGAGCAGTTCTTC. Amino acid sequence: CASRRDRALDEQFF.

In this sample, this clonotype turned up many times. The rearrangement joins TRBV6-2 or TRBV6-3 to TRBJ2-1, with 7 bases matching TRBD2. Germline V gives CDR1 MNHEY, CDR2 SVGEGT. V lost 6 bases to trimming and J lost 7 bases; unmatched junction nucleotides: 3. The CDR3 is 12 amino acids. Here the CDR3 reads CASSPSGNEQFF. The CDR3 region has the DNA TGTGCCAGCAGCCCTAGCGGAAATGAGCAGTTCTTC.

The chain combines TRBV3-1 with TRBJ2-2; 10 bases are shared with TRBD2. The CDR3 consists of 16 residues. Germline CDR1 reads LGHDT; CDR2 reads YNNKEL (reference sequence). J was trimmed by 6 bases and V by 1 base; bases with no gene match: 5. The DNA of the CDR3 is TGTGCCAGCAGCCAAGGGCTAGCGGGAGTGGCCGGGGAGCTGTTTTTT. It yields the protein CASSQGLAGVAGELFF.

This clonotype occurred many times. The chain recombines TRBV6-5 with TRBJ2-7; TRBD2 aligns across 7 bases. From germline, CDR1 is MNHEY and CDR2 SVGAGI. Trimming cost V 1 base and J 1 base; bases outside gene matches: 4. This CDR3 has 15 residues. The CDR3 reads CASSYFHGGSYEQYF. The DNA for the CDR3 is TGTGCCAGCAGTTACTTCCACGGGGGGTCCTACGAGCAGTACTTC.

This clonotype was detected many times. The chain has TRBV6-2 or TRBV6-3 and TRBJ2-1; 13 nucleotides line up with TRBD2. The CDR3 loop spans 14 amino acids. Unmatched junction bases numbered 11, after V lost 6 bases and J lost 15 bases. Germline CDR1 is MNHEY and CDR2 is SVGEGT. The CDR3 DNA is TGTGCCAGCAGGGGACCCGGACTAGCGGGAGCCTGGTTCTTC. Its translation: CASRGPGLAGAWFF.

This clonotype showed up just a few times. This chain connects TRBV5-1 to TRBJ2-5, with D hard to call. The CDR3 consists of 13 residues. Per the germline V gene, CDR1 is SGHRS and CDR2 is YFSETQ. The ends were cut back, 7 bases at V and 2 bases at J, with 12 bases in the middle. The CDR3 region has the DNA TGCGCCAGCGGGCCTCAAGGGCAAGAGACCCAGTACTTC. Translated: CASGPQGQETQYF. Full variable domain (missing parts from reference TRBV5-1 and TRBJ2-5): KAGVTQTPRYLIKTRGQQVTLSCSPISGHRSVSWYQQTPGQGLQFLFEYFSETQRNKGNFPGRFSGRQFSNSRSEMNVSTLELGDSALYLCASGPQGQETQYFGPGTRLLVL.

This clonotype has at least ten counts. The rearrangement uses TRBV7-2 and TRBJ2-3; D gene unclear. V was clipped by 1 base and J by 0 bases, with 11 bases between them. CDR1 SGHTA and CDR2 FQGNSA come from the germline V gene. CDR3 length equals 16 residues. CDR3 sequence reads: CASSLDGPPSTDTQYF. Here the CDR3 DNA reads TGTGCCAGCAGCTTAGACGGGCCTCCGAGCACAGATACGCAGTATTTT.

This clonotype was detected ten times or more. This rearrangement joins TRBV7-3 to TRBJ2-3, with 7 nucleotides matching TRBD2. The CDR3 has 17 amino acids. Germline V CDR1 and CDR2: SGHTA, FQGTGA. J lost 5 bases, V lost 1 base, and 12 bases had no gene match. Written as DNA, the CDR3 is TGTGCCAGCAGCTTAAATGGTGTGGGAGGGCCGGGAGATACGCAGTATTTT. Protein sequence: CASSLNGVGGPGDTQYF. Full variable domain (remainder filled in from reference TRBV7-3 and TRBJ2-3): GAGVSQTPSNKVTEKGKYVELRCDPISGHTALYWYRQSLGQGPEFLIYFQGTGAADDSGLPNDRFFAVRPEGSVSTLKIQRTERGDSAVYLCASSLNGVGGPGDTQYFGPGTRLTVL.

This clonotype has a count of ten or more. V gene TRBV6-1 combines with J gene TRBJ1-1; D remains unclear. Germline loops: CDR1 MNHNS, CDR2 SASEGT. V shed 7 bases and J shed 2 bases, with 8 bases lying between them. There are 12 residues in the CDR3. CDR3 residues: CASTLGNTEAFF. CDR3 DNA sequence: TGTGCCAGCACATTAGGAAACACTGAAGCTTTCTTT.

Many counts were recorded for this clonotype. The rearrangement links TRBV6-2 or TRBV6-3 to TRBJ2-7; D gene uncertain. Germline values: CDR1 MNHEY, CDR2 SVGEGT. V lost 5 bases to trimming and J lost 1 base, with 9 bases between them. This CDR3 is built from 13 residues. The CDR3 nucleotides read TGTGCCAGCAGTAACCCCCGTTCCTACGAGCAGTACTTC. It codes for CASSNPRSYEQYF.

The chain is built from TRBV9 and TRBJ2-3; a possible D gene is TRBD1 (5 bases). Germline V lookup: CDR1 SGDLS, CDR2 YYNGEE. The CDR3 has 16 amino acids. Trimming shortened V by 3 bases and J by 4 bases, and 18 bases separated the two germline ends. CDR3 sequence (DNA): TGTGCCAGCAGCGGGGGCGCTCGTGTCGTCGCAGATACGCAGTATTTT. Amino acids: CASSGGARVVADTQYF.

This clonotype has at least ten counts. This chain connects TRBV27 to TRBJ2-6; 9 nucleotides match TRBD1. V was clipped by 4 bases and J by 1 base; unmatched bases: 11. Germline CDR1 MNHEY, CDR2 SMNVEV (reference sequence). The CDR3 covers 19 residues. The CDR3: CASSSSGTGRFSGANVLTF. The DNA for the CDR3 is TGTGCCAGCAGTTCCTCCGGGACAGGGAGATTTTCTGGGGCCAACGTCCTGACTTTC.

At least ten counts were recorded for this clonotype. This chain uses TRBV28 with TRBJ2-7, with TRBD2 identical over 10 bases. The CDR3 spans 14 residues. Germline CDR1 reads MDHEN; CDR2 reads SYDVKM. V dropped 5 bases and J dropped 4; count of bases not matched to a gene: 5. The CDR3 DNA is TGTGCCAGCAGTGAGCGGGAGGGCAGGTACGAGCAGTACTTC. This encodes CASSEREGRYEQYF.

At least ten counts were recorded for this clonotype. This sequence joins TRBV28 and TRBJ2-7; 9 bases agree with TRBD1. Germline V CDR1 and CDR2: MDHEN, SYDVKM. J lost 5 bases, V lost 2 bases, and 7 bases had no gene match. The CDR3 is 15 amino acids. The CDR3 loop reads CASSLAGQGRNEQYF. The DNA for the CDR3 is TGTGCCAGCAGTTTAGCCGGACAGGGGAGGAACGAGCAGTACTTC.

The rearrangement uses TRBV19 and TRBJ1-1; weak D call: TRBD1 (6 bases). This CDR3 is 13 amino acids long. V was pared by 1 base and J by 12 bases, with 15 bases between. Germline V gives CDR1 LNHDA, CDR2 SQIVND (reference sequence). CDR3: CASSIVGGLESFF. The CDR3 coding sequence is TGTGCCAGTAGTATAGTAGGGGGGCTGGAGTCTTTCTTT.

This clonotype was observed many times. This chain uses TRBV2 with TRBJ2-7; 13 bases are a match to TRBD2. Unmatched junction bases numbered 7, after V lost 8 bases and J lost 6 bases. Germline lookup yields CDR1 SNHLY and CDR2 FYNNEI. The CDR3 extends over 14 amino acids. CDR3 DNA sequence: TGTGCCAGCCTAGGACTAGCGGGAGTTTTCGAGCAGTACTTC. This encodes CASLGLAGVFEQYF.

This clonotype has at least ten counts. The chain joins TRBV7-9 to TRBJ2-7, with D unclear. CDR1 is SEHNR, CDR2 FQNEAQ, per germline (reference sequence). This CDR3 has 13 residues. V was shortened by 5 bases and J by 6 bases, with 14 bases between the two germline ends. The CDR3 is CASSPVSASEQYF. Written as DNA, the CDR3 is TGTGCCAGCAGCCCAGTGTCAGCCTCCGAGCAGTACTTC.

This clonotype appeared many times. J is TRBJ2-5 and V is TRBV7-2; the D gene could be TRBD1 or TRBD2 (5 bases each). This CDR3 is 15 amino acids long. V lost 5 bases and J 5 bases, leaving 18 bases between the germline ends. Germline CDR1 reads SGHTA; CDR2 reads FQGNSA. DNA for the CDR3: TGTGCCAGCAGCCGCAGGGATGGGGAGTTGGAGACCCAGTACTTC. Its protein product is CASSRRDGELETQYF.

This clonotype was seen ten or more times. This chain joins TRBV6-1 and TRBJ1-1, with D possibly being TRBD1 (6 bases). CDR1 and CDR2 from the germline V gene are MNHNS and SASEGT. The CDR3 contains 13 residues. V was trimmed by 7 bases and J by 0 bases, leaving 9 bases between them. The CDR3 loop is CASNDRLNTEAFF. The CDR3 DNA follows: TGTGCCAGCAATGACAGGCTGAACACTGAAGCTTTCTTT.

This clonotype showed up many times. The chain recombines TRBV24-1 with TRBJ2-1; 13 bases fit TRBD2. Germline CDR1 KGHDR, CDR2 SFDVKD. The CDR3 covers 17 residues. J lost 8 bases, V lost 3 bases, and 9 bases had no gene match. The CDR3 nucleotides are TGTGCCACCAGTGATGTGACTAGCGGGAGGACATACGATGAGCAGTTCTTC. Translation gives CATSDVTSGRTYDEQFF.